This T cell receptor beta chain was sequenced during a study of identical twins. General study points: The abundant beta clonotypes from cord blood had fewer insertions, and memory repertoires had none of this. Models predicted less out-of-frame TCR alpha sharing in monozygotic twins than was found.

CDR3 length: 13 amino acids. V was cut by 4 bases and J by 6 bases, with 9 bases left in between. This clonotype has at least ten counts. Its antigen remains unidentified. TCRdb used MiXCR to reprocess the 5' RACE reads, holding one entry per CDR3 protein. The data hold hundreds of thousands of distinct CDR3 sequences, with roughly 6.6% observed a single time. Another study also made use of these data, one on yellow fever vaccine responses in identical twins.

This receptor was taken from a woman under 30 in good health. The chain has TRBV12-3 or TRBV12-4 and TRBJ2-2; D is undetermined. What was sequenced was PBMCs. As DNA, the CDR3 is TGTGCCAGCAGTTCCGTTGCGTCCGGGGAGCTGTTTTTT. Protein: CASSSVASGELFF.